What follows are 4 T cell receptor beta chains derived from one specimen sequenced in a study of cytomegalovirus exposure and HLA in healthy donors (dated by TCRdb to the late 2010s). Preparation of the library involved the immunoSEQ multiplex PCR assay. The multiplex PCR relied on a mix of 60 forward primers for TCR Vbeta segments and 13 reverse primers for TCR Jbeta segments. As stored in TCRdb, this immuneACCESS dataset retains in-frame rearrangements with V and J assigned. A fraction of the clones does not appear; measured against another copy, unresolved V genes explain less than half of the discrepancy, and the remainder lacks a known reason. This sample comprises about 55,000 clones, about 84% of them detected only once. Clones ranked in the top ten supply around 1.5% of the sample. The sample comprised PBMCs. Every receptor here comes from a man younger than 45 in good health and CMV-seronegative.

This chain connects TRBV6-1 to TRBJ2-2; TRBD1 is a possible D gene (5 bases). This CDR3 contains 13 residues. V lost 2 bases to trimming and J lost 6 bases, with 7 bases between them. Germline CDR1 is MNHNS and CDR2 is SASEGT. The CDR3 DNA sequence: TGTGCCAGCAGTGAACAGGGTGCCGGGGAGCTGTTTTTT. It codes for CASSEQGAGELFF.

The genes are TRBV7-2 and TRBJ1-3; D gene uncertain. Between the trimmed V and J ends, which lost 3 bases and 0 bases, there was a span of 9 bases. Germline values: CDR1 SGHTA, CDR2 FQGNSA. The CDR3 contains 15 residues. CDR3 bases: TGTGCCAGCAGCTTTGGCCCTAGCTCTGGAAACACCATATATTTT. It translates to CASSFGPSSGNTIYF.

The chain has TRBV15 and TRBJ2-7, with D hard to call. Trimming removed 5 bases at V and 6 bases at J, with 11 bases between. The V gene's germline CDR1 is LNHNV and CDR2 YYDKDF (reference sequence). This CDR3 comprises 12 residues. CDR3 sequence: CATSPPGREQYF. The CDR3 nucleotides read TGTGCCACCAGCCCCCCGGGTCGCGAGCAGTACTTC.

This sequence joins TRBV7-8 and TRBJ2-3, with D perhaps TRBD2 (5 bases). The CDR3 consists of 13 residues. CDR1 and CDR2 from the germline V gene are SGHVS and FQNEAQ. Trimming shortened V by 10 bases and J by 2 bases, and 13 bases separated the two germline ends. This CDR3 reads CAIATGVTDTQYF. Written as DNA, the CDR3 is TGTGCCATCGCGACCGGGGTCACAGATACGCAGTATTTT. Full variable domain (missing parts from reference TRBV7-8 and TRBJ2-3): GAGVSQSPRYKVAKRGQDVALRCDPISGHVSLFWYQQALGQGPEFLTYFQNEAQLDKSGLPSDRFFAERPEGSVSTLKIQRTQQEDSAVYLCAIATGVTDTQYFGPGTRLTVL.